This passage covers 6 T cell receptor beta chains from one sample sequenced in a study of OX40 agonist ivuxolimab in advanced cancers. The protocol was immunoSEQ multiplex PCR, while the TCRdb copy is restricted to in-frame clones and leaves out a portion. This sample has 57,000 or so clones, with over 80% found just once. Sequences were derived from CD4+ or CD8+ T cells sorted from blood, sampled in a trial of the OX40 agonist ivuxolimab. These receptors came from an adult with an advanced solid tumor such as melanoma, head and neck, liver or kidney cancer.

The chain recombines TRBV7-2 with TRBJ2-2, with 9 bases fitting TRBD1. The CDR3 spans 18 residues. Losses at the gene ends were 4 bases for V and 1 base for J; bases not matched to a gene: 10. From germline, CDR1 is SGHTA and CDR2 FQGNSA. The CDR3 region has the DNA TGTGCCAGCAGCTACCGAGTCTTGGACAGGGGGAACACCGGGGAGCTGTTTTTT. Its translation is CASSYRVLDRGNTGELFF.

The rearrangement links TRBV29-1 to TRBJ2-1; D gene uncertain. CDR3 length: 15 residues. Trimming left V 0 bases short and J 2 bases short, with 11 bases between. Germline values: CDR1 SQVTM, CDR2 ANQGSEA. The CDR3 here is CSVEERLPAYNEQFF. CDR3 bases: TGCAGCGTTGAAGAACGGCTACCTGCCTACAATGAGCAGTTCTTC.

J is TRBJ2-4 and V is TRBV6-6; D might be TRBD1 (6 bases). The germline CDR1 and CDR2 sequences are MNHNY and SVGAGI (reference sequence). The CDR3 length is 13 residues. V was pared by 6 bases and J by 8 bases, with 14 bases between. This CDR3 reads CASSQGFSDIQYF. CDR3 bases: TGTGCCAGCAGCCAGGGGTTCTCGGACATTCAGTACTTC.

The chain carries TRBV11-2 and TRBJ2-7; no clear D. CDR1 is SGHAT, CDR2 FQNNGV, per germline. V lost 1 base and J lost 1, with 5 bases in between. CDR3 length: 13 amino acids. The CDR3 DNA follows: TGTGCCAGCAGCTTAGCCAGTTCCTACGAGCAGTACTTC. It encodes CASSLASSYEQYF.

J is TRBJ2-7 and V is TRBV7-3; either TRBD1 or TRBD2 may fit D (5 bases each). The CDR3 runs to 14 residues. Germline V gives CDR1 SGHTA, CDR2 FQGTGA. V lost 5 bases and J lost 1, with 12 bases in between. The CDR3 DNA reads TGTGCCAGCAGCCCTAGGGACGGTTCCTACGAGCAGTACTTC. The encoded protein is CASSPRDGSYEQYF.

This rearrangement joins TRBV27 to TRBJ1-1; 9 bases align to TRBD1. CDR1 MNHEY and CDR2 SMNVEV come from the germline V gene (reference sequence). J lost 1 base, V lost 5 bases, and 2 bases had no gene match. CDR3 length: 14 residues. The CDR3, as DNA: TGTGCCAGCAGTGGGGACAGGGAGAACACTGAAGCTTTCTTT. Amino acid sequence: CASSGDRENTEAFF.